These T cell receptor beta chains were read from a single sample in a study of T cells after yellow fever vaccination. TCRdb re-analysed the 5' RACE reads in MiXCR, keeping a single row per CDR3 protein. The table has approximately 510,000 distinct CDR3 sequences, 20% to 25% seen once; the top ten hold roughly a sixth. The source material was PBMCs, sampled roughly 20 days after the first yellow fever vaccination. The receptors were gathered from a young man who received the YFV17D yellow fever vaccine. The CDR3 runs from the conserved cysteine through the conserved F or W. The order of the fields is J gene, CDR3 length, clone size, V gene, CDR3 protein. The listing skips clone size in some rows; elsewhere it reads once, few, many or a size class.

J gene: TRBJ1-3; CDR3 length: 15; clone size: .; V gene: TRBV6-1; CDR3 protein: CASSRRAVSGNTIYF
J gene: TRBJ2-1; CDR3 length: 14; clone size: few; V gene: TRBV29-1; CDR3 protein: CSVVWGPTYNEQFF
J gene: TRBJ1-2; CDR3 length: 13; clone size: .; V gene: TRBV20-1; CDR3 protein: CSARVGENYGYTF
J gene: TRBJ2-1; CDR3 length: 13; clone size: few; V gene: TRBV12-3/TRBV12-4; CDR3 protein: CASSLSSGNEQFF
J gene: TRBJ2-2; CDR3 length: 14; clone size: few; V gene: TRBV7-6; CDR3 protein: CASSFGFDTGELFF
J gene: TRBJ2-7; CDR3 length: 14; clone size: few; V gene: TRBV6-1; CDR3 protein: CASSPGDGEYEQYF
J gene: TRBJ2-2; CDR3 length: 15; clone size: few; V gene: TRBV7-2; CDR3 protein: CASSLRGGSAGELFF
J gene: TRBJ2-5; CDR3 length: 16; clone size: few; V gene: TRBV4-2; CDR3 protein: CASSQELLAEEETQYF
J gene: TRBJ1-2; CDR3 length: 17; clone size: few; V gene: TRBV4-3; CDR3 protein: CASSQDQDSSRLWGYTF
J gene: TRBJ2-2; CDR3 length: 14; clone size: few; V gene: TRBV19; CDR3 protein: CASSIGARGGELFF
J gene: TRBJ1-5; CDR3 length: 17; clone size: .; V gene: TRBV12-3/TRBV12-4; CDR3 protein: CASSLEDRDRGNQPQHF
J gene: TRBJ2-1; CDR3 length: 16; clone size: few; V gene: TRBV6-5; CDR3 protein: CASSSFLAGGLNEQFF
J gene: TRBJ1-5; CDR3 length: 16; clone size: many; V gene: TRBV6-2/TRBV6-3; CDR3 protein: CASSYPRQGAISFQHF
J gene: TRBJ2-1; CDR3 length: 13; clone size: few; V gene: TRBV7-3; CDR3 protein: CASSLSTSNEQFF
J gene: TRBJ1-2; CDR3 length: 15; clone size: once; V gene: TRBV4-3; CDR3 protein: CASSRSELTPYGYTF
J gene: TRBJ1-4; CDR3 length: 16; clone size: few; V gene: TRBV7-9; CDR3 protein: CASSLAVRGEGEKLFF
J gene: TRBJ2-3; CDR3 length: 16; clone size: .; V gene: TRBV15; CDR3 protein: CATSRAPGRGTDTQYF
J gene: TRBJ1-5; CDR3 length: 13; clone size: few; V gene: TRBV13; CDR3 protein: CASSLKSDQPQHF
J gene: TRBJ1-5; CDR3 length: 15; clone size: few; V gene: TRBV12-3/TRBV12-4; CDR3 protein: CASSPGLSSNQPQHF